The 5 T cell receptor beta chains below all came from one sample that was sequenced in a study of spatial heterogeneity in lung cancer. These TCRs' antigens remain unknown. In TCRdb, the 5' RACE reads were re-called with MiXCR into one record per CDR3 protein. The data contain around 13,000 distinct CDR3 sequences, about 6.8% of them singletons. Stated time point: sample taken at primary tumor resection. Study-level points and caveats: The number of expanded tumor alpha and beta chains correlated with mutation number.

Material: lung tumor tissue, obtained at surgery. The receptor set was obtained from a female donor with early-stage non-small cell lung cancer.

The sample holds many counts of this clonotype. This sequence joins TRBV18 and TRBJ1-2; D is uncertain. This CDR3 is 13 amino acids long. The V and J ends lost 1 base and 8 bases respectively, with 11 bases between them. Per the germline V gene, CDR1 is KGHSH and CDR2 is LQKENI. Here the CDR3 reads CASSPRVATGYTF. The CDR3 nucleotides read TGTGCCAGCTCACCACGGGTCGCAACAGGCTACACCTTC. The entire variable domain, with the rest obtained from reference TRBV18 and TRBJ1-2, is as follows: NAGVMQNPRHLVRRRGQEARLRCSPMKGHSHVYWYRQLPEEGLKFMVYLQKENIIDESGMPKERFSAEFPKEGPSILRIQQVVRGDSAAYFCASSPRVATGYTFGSGTRLTVV.

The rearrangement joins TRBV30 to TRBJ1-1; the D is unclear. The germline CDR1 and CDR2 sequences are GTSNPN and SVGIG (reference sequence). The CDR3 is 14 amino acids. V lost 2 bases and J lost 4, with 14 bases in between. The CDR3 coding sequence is TGTGCCTGGAGTCTGCGAGCGGGAGGCACTGAAGCTTTCTTT. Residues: CAWSLRAGGTEAFF.

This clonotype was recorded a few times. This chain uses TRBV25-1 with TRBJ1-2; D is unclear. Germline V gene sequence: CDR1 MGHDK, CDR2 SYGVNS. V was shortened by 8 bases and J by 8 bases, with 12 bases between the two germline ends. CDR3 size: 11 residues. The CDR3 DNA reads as TGTGCCAGCGGGTCAACATGGGGCTACACCTTC. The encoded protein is CASGSTWGYTF.

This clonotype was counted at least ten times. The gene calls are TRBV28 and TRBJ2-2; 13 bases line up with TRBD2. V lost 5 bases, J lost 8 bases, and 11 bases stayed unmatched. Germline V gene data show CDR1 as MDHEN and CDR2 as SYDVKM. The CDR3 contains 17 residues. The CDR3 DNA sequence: TGTGCCAGCAGTCCCGCGGGACTAGCGGGATGGGCTGGGGAGCTGTTTTTT. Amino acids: CASSPAGLAGWAGELFF. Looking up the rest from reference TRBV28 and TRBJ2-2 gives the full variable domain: DVKVTQSSRYLVKRTGEKVFLECVQDMDHENMFWYRQDPGLGLRLIYFSYDVKMKEKGDIPEGYSVSREKKERFSLILESASTNQTSMYLCASSPAGLAGWAGELFFGEGSRLTVL.

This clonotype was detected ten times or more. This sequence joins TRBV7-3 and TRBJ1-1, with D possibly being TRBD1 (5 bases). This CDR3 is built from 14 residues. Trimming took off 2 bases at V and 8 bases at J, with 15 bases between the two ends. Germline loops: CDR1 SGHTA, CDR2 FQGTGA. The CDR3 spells CASSLDLGEDEAFF. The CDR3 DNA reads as TGTGCCAGCAGCTTAGACCTGGGGGAAGACGAAGCTTTCTTT.